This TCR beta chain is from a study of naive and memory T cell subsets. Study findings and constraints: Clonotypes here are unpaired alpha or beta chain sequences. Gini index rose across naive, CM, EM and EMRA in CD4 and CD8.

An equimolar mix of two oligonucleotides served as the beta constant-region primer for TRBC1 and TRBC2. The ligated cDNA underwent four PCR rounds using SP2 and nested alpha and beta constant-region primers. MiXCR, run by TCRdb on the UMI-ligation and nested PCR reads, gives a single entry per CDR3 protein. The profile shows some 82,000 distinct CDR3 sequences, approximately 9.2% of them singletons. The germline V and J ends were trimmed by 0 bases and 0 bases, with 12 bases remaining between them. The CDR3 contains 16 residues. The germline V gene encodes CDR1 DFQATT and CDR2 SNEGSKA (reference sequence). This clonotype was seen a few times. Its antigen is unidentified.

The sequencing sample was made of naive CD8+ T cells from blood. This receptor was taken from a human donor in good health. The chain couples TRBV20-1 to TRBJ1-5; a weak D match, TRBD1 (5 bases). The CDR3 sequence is CSARDRAGTSNQPQHF. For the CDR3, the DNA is TGCAGTGCTAGAGATCGGGCAGGGACTAGCAATCAGCCCCAGCATTTT.